This TCR beta chain was recorded in a study of T cell changes during pregnancy in multiple sclerosis. Here immunoSEQ multiplex PCR was the method, and the copy in TCRdb shows in-frame clones only, minus some. Found here are more than 50,000 clones, 70% to 90% of them singletons; the top ten hold about 2.5%. This clonotype was sampled from a female donor with multiple sclerosis, enrolled in a pregnancy study. The source material was peripheral blood, sampled in the first trimester of pregnancy.

Here the CDR3 reads CASSLDGGSNTEAFF. CDR3 in DNA: TGTGCCAGCAGCTTAGATGGAGGGTCGAACACTGAAGCTTTCTTT. The chain carries TRBV11-2 and TRBJ1-1, with unresolved D. V was trimmed by 0 bases and J by 1 base, leaving 9 bases between them. Germline V gene sequence: CDR1 SGHAT, CDR2 FQNNGV. This CDR3 is 15 amino acids long.